The sequence of this T cell receptor (beta chain) was determined in a study of T-cell memory formation after mild COVID-19. Whole-study context: Largely, TCR clusters stayed within a single donor.

The table lists this clonotype with many counts. The target antigen is unknown. 5'RACE with constant-segment primers built TCRalpha and TCRbeta cDNA libraries with UMIs. TCRdb used MiXCR to reprocess the 5' RACE reads, holding one entry per CDR3 protein. This table has a few hundred thousand distinct CDR3 sequences, around a tenth appearing once. General observations from the study: Later expanders leaned CD4+, whereas clones that contracted between day 15 and 85 were balanced CD4/CD8.

The V and J ends lost 3 bases and 7 bases respectively, with 3 bases between them. The length of the CDR3 is 11 residues. The germline V gene encodes CDR1 SGHTA and CDR2 FQGNSA. Material for sequencing was PBMCs or a T cell subset sorted from them (not recorded which). This receptor was identified in a man aged 18 to 35 who had mild COVID-19 (a few samples of this study predate the infection). Cell type and time point are not known. V is TRBV7-2 and J is TRBJ2-2; D is undetermined. The CDR3 loop reads CASSLLGELFF. For the CDR3, the DNA is TGTGCCAGCAGCTTGCTCGGGGAGCTGTTTTTT. The complete variable domain, with remaining parts taken from reference TRBV7-2 and TRBJ2-2, reads GAGVSQSPSNKVTEKGKDVELRCDPISGHTALYWYRQSLGQGLEFLIYFQGNSAPDKSGLPSDRFSAERTGGSVSTLTIQRTQQEDSAVYLCASSLLGELFFGEGSRLTVL.